This TCR beta chain was sequenced for a study of blood T cell repertoires in COVID-19. As for the study in general: Acute and convalescent COVID-19 specimens originated in the United States, Italy and Spain. The analysed material was cDNA or gDNA that came from T cells, B-cell-depleted T cells, or PBMCs.

The CDR3 spans 14 residues. V was trimmed by 6 bases and J by 1 base, leaving 12 bases between them. Germline V gives CDR1 KGHSH, CDR2 LQKENI. Per the original methods: Reference gene primer amplification yielded estimated nucleated cell counts. TCRdb's copy holds only in-frame clones and misses some; the assay was immunoSEQ multiplex PCR. V, J and clone size reflect that table, while D and trimming were determined from the DNA. The table records more than 200,000 clones, approximately 80% of them present only once. What was sequenced was peripheral blood. This clonotype was sampled from a middle-aged man with acute or convalescent COVID-19. This chain links TRBV18 with TRBJ1-1, with D possibly TRBD1 on 6 matching bases. The CDR3 DNA follows: TGTGCCAGCTCTGAACAGGGAACGAACACTGAAGCTTTCTTT. This sequence encodes CASSEQGTNTEAFF.